The sequence of this T cell receptor beta chain was determined in a study of OX40 agonist ivuxolimab in advanced cancers. On the study more broadly: While on treatment, patients had intravenous ivuxolimab at 0.01 to 10 mg/kg every 2 weeks. Past anti-PD-1, anti-PD-L1 or anti-CTLA-4 therapy was accepted, and 30% to 50% had received some. Study-level findings and limits: Clonal expansion from baseline to week 6 occurred in both CD4+ and CD8+ T cells. Certain nonresponding patients likewise had low normalized T-cell clonal expansion.

Trimming at V came to 0 bases and at J to 7 bases, leaving 3 bases not matched to a gene. Looked up from germline, CDR1 is MNHEY and CDR2 is SVGAGI. The length of the CDR3 is 14 residues. Only in-frame clones appear in the TCRdb table, and some are missing; sequencing was by immunoSEQ multiplex PCR. The sample lists about 81,000 clones, approximately 94% occurring once. Comments on this clone: Its cognate antigen is unknown.

Sequencing used CD4+ or CD8+ T cells sorted from blood, obtained in a trial of the OX40 agonist ivuxolimab. The receptor's source is an adult with an advanced solid tumor such as melanoma, head and neck, liver or kidney cancer. This rearrangement joins TRBV6-5 to TRBJ2-4, with TRBD2 matching 7 bases. The CDR3 DNA follows: TGTGCCAGCAGTTACTCCGCTAGCGGCAACATTCAGTACTTC. Translation: CASSYSASGNIQYF.